This T cell receptor beta chain appears in the sequencing data of a study of identical twins. This CDR3 comprises 15 residues. Germline loops: CDR1 SGHDN, CDR2 FVKESK. V gave up 2 bases and J gave up 6 bases; unmatched junction bases: 7. A universal primer site came from template switching; cDNA carried unique molecular identifiers. TCRdb called the 5' RACE reads again in MiXCR, with one record for every CDR3 protein. The sample has around 470,000 distinct CDR3 sequences, 14% seen once. The sample was also reused in another study, on yellow fever vaccine responses in identical twins.

The chain employs TRBV14 and TRBJ2-1; 7 bases fit TRBD2. The clonotype comes from a young woman in good health. Sequenced material: CD4+ T cells sorted from blood. CDR3 amino acids: CASSQRGRGGNEQFF. CDR3 DNA sequence: TGTGCCAGCAGCCAACGGGGTCGCGGGGGCAATGAGCAGTTCTTC.